The clone carrying this T cell receptor (beta chain) came up many times. Its antigen is as yet unknown. In making diagnoses, clinical symptoms, serum thyroxine and TRAb, thyroid ultrasound and orbital computed tomography were all used. Drawn at first hyperthyroidism diagnosis, the blood sample preceded any ophthalmopathy symptoms. This record belongs to a study of T cells in Graves' hyperthyroidism and ophthalmopathy. General observations from the study: Most thyroid clonotypes expanded above 0.001 appeared in blood too.

Amplified TCR beta CDR3 regions derived from RNA transcripts. During a first-round RT-PCR of the TCR CDR3, the HTBI primer set was used. TCRdb re-analysed the multiplex PCR reads in MiXCR, keeping a single row per CDR3 protein. Of 160,000 or so distinct CDR3 sequences in the sample, around 8.9% were seen once. The TCR originated in a woman between 18 and 30 years old with Graves' hyperthyroidism that later progressed to Graves' ophthalmopathy. The sequenced material came from blood.

CDR3 residues: CASSLRTSGYYNEQFF. The CDR3 DNA reads as TGTGCCAGCAGCTTAAGGACTAGCGGCTACTACAATGAGCAGTTCTTC. The V and J genes are TRBV7-9 and TRBJ2-1; 10 bases fit TRBD2. Germline V CDR1 and CDR2: SEHNR, FQNEAQ (reference sequence). This CDR3 comprises 16 residues. The ends lost 2 bases at V and 3 bases at J; junction bases unmatched: 4.